This T cell receptor beta chain is from a study of regulatory T cells in long-lasting Graves disease. iRepertoire HTBI primers and Arm-PCR of CDR3 regions built TCR beta libraries. In TCRdb, the multiplex PCR reads were re-called with MiXCR into one record per CDR3 protein. The table has 400,000 to 650,000 distinct CDR3 sequences, 15% to 20% seen once. Concerning this clonotype itself: What it binds is unknown.

Specified time point: newly diagnosed GD, antithyroid drugs for less than 3 months. The authors made the TCR library using RNA they extracted from PBMCs. V was shortened by 2 bases and J by 5 bases, with 18 bases between the two germline ends. CDR1 is MGHRA and CDR2 is YSYEKL in the germline V gene. The CDR3 is 16 amino acids. Findings and caveats of the study: TRBV28, TRBJ1-2 and TRBJ2-5 were favored in persistent disease.

The same specimen was also included in a second study, on T cells in Graves' hyperthyroidism and ophthalmopathy. That study adds: During a first-round RT-PCR of the TCR CDR3, the HTBI primer set was used.

This TCR derives from a woman between 40 and 65 years old with Graves disease. This chain uses TRBV4-1 with TRBJ1-1, with D possibly TRBD1 on 6 matching bases. Material: peripheral blood mononuclear cells (PBMCs), obtained at new diagnosis, from a patient treated with antithyroid drugs. The CDR3 bases are TGCGCCAGCAGCCAACTCCTCTACAGGGAGAGTACTGAAGCTTTCTTT. Protein: CASSQLLYRESTEAFF.